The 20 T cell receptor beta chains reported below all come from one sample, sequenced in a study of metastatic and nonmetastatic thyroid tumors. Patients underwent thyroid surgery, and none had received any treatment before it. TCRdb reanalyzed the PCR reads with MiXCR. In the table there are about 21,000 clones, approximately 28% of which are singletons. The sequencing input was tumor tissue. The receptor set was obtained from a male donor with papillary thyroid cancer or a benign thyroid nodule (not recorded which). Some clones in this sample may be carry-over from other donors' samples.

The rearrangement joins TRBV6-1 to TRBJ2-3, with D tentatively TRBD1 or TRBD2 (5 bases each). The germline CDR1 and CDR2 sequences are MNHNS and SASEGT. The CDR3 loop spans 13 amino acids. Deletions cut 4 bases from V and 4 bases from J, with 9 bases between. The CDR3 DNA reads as TGTGCCAGCAGTGGAGGGGAATCAGATACGCAGTATTTT. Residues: CASSGGESDTQYF.

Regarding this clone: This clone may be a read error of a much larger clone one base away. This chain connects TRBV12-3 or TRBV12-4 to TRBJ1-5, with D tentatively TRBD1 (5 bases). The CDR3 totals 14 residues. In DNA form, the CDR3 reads TGTGCCAGGAGTTTATCGGGGGACAATCAGCCCCAGCATTTT. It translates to CARSLSGDNQPQHF.

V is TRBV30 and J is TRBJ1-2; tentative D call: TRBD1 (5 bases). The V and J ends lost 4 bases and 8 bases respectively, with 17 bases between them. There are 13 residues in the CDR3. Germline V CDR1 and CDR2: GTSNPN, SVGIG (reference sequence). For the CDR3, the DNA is TGTGCCTGGAACCTGCGGGGGGATCGCGGCTACACCTTC. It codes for CAWNLRGDRGYTF. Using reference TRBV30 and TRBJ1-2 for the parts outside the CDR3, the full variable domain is SQTIHQWPATLVQPVGSPLSLECTVEGTSNPNLYWYRQAAGRGLQLLFYSVGIGQISSEVPQNLSASRPQDRQFILSSKKLLLSDSGFYLCAWNLRGDRGYTFGSGTRLTVV.

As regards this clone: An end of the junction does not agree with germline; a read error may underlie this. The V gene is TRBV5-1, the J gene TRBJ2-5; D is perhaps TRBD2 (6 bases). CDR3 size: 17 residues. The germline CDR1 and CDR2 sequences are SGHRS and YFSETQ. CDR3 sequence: CASSFGDGEAIMETKYF. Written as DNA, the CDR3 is TGCGCCAGCAGCTTTGGCGACGGGGAGGCCATTATGGAGACCAAGTACTTC.

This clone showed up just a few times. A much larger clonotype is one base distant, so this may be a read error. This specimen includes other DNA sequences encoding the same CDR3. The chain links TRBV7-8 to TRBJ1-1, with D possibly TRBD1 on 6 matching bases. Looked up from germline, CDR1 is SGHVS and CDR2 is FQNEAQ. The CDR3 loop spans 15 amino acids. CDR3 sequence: CASSFLGQSNTEAFF. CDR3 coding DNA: TGCGCCAGCAGCTTCCTCGGACAGTCGAACACTGAAGCTTTCTTT.

The CDR3 here is CSARDDRRAAQETQYF. DNA for the CDR3: TGCAGTGCTAGAGATGACCGCCGGGCGGCGCAAGAGACCCAGTACTTC. V and J are TRBV20-1 and TRBJ2-5; D uncertain. V was cut by 0 bases and J by 2 bases, with 16 bases left in between. Germline V gene sequence: CDR1 DFQATT, CDR2 SNEGSKA (reference sequence). CDR3 size: 16 residues.

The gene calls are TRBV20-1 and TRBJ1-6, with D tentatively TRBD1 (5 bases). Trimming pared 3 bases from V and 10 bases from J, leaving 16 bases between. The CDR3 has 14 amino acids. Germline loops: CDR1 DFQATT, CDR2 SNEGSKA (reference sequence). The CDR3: CSARSGGGESPLHF. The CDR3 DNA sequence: TGCAGTGCTAGGTCGGGGGGAGGGGAGTCACCCCTCCACTTT.

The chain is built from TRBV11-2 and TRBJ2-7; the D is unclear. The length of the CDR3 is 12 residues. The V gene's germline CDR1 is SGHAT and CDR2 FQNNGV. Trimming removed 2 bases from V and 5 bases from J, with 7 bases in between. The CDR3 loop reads CASSLNLNEQYF. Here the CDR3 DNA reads TGTGCCAGCAGCTTAAATCTGAACGAGCAGTACTTC. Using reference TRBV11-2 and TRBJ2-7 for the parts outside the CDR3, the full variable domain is EAGVAQSPRYKIIEKRQSVAFWCNPISGHATLYWYQQILGQGPKLLIQFQNNGVVDDSQLPKDRFSAERLKGVDSTLKIQPAKLEDSAVYLCASSLNLNEQYFGPGTRLTVT.

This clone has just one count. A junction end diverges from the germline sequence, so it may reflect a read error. CDR3: CASSLVEGDGNTQYF. The CDR3 DNA reads TGTGCTAGCAGCTTAGTGGAGGGGGACGGGAATACGCAGTATTTT. The chain couples TRBV7-7 to TRBJ2-3; D might be TRBD1 or TRBD2, each matching 6 bases. CDR3 size: 15 residues. Per germline, CDR1 SSHAT and CDR2 FNYEAQ (reference sequence).

This CDR3 reads CSASPTVYGYTF. CDR3 bases: TGCAGTGCTAGCCCGACAGTCTATGGCTACACCTTC. The chain employs TRBV20-1 and TRBJ1-2, with D possibly TRBD1 on 5 matching bases. Trimming removed 3 bases at V and 4 bases at J, with 9 bases between. Germline assignment: CDR1 DFQATT and CDR2 SNEGSKA (reference sequence). The CDR3 loop spans 12 amino acids.

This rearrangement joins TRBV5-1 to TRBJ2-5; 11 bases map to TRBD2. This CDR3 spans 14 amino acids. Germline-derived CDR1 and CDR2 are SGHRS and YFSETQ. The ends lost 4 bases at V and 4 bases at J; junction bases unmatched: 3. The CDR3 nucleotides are TGCGCCAGCAGCACTAGCGGGAGTGGAGAGACCCAGTACTTC. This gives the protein CASSTSGSGETQYF. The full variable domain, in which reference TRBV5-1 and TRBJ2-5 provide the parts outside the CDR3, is KAGVTQTPRYLIKTRGQQVTLSCSPISGHRSVSWYQQTPGQGLQFLFEYFSETQRNKGNFPGRFSGRQFSNSRSEMNVSTLELGDSALYLCASSTSGSGETQYFGPGTRLLVL.

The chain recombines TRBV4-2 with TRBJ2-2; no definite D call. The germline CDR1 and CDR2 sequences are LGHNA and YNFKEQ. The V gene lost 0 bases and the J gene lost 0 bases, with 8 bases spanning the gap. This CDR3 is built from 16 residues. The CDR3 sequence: CASSQDPNTNTGELFF. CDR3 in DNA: TGTGCCAGCAGCCAAGATCCAAACACGAACACCGGGGAGCTGTTTTTT.

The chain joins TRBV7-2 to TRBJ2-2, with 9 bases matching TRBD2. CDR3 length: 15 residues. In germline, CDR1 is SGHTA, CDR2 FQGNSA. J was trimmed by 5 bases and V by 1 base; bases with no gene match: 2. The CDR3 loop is CASSLGAGGTGELFF. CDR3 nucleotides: TGTGCCAGCAGCTTAGGCGCGGGAGGGACCGGGGAGCTGTTTTTT.

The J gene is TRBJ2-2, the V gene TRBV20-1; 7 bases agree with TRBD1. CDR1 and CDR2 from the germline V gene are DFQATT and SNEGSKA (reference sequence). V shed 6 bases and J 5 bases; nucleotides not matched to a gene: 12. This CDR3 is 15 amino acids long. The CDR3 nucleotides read TGCAGTGCGCACAGGGTAGGGGGCCCGACCGGGGAGCTGTTTTTT. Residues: CSAHRVGGPTGELFF.

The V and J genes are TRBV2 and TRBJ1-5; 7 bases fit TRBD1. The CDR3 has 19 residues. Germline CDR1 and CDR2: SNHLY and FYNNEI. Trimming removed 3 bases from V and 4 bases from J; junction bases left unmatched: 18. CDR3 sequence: CASSEDMDRQYYRNQPQHF. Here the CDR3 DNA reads TGTGCCAGCAGTGAGGACATGGACAGGCAGTACTATAGAAATCAGCCCCAGCATTTT. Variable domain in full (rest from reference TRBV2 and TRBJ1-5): EPEVTQTPSHQVTQMGQEVILRCVPISNHLYFYWYRQILGQKVEFLVSFYNNEISEKSEIFDDQFSVERPDGSNFTLKIRSTKLEDSAMYFCASSEDMDRQYYRNQPQHFGDGTRLSIL.

CDR3 residues: CASSPRGDSYYEQYF. CDR3 nucleotide sequence: TGTGCCAGCAGCCCCAGGGGGGACAGTTACTACGAGCAGTACTTC. The chain employs TRBV9 and TRBJ2-7; tentatively, D is TRBD1 (7 bases). Trimming removed 4 bases at V and 3 bases at J, with 17 bases between. The CDR3 loop spans 15 amino acids. CDR1 and CDR2 from the germline V gene are SGDLS and YYNGEE.

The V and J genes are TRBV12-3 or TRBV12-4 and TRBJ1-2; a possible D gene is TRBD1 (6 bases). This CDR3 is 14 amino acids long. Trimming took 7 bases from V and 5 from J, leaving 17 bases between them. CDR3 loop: CASIPGRGPYGYTF. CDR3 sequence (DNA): TGTGCCAGCATTCCTGGACGGGGGCCGTATGGCTACACCTTC.

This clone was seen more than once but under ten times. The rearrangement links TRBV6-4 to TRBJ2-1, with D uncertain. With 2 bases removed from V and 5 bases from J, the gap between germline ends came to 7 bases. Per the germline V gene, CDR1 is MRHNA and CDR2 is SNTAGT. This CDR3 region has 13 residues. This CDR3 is CASSDGSNNEQFF. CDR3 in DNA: TGTGCCAGCAGTGACGGGTCCAACAATGAGCAGTTCTTC.

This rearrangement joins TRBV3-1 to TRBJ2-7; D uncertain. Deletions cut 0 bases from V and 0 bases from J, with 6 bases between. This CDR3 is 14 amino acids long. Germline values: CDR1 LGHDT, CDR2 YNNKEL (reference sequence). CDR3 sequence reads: CASSQEELSYEQYF. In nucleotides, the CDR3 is TGTGCCAGCAGCCAAGAGGAGCTCTCCTACGAGCAGTACTTC.

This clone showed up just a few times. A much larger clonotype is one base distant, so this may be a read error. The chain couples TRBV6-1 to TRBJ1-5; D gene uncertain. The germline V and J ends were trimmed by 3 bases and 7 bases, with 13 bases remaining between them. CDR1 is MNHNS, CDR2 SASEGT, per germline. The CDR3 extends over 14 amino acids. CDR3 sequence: CASSEEPQHQPQHF. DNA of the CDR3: TGTGCCAGCAGTGAGGAACCCCAGCACCAGCCCCAGCATTTT.